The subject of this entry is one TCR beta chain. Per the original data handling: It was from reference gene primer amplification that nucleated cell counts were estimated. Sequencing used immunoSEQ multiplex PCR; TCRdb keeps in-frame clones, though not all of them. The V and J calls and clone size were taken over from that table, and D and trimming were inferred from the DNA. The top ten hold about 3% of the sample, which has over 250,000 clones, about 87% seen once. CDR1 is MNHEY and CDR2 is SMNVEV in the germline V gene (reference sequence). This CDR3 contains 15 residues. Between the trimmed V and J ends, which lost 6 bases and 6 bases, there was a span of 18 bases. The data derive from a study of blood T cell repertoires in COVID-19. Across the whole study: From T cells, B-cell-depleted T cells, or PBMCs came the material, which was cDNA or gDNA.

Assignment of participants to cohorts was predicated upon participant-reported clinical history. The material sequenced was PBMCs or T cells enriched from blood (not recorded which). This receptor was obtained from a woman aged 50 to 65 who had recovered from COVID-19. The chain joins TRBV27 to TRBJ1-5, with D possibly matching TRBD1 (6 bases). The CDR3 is CASRQKQGLAQPQHF. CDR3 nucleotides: TGTGCCAGCAGACAAAAACAGGGATTAGCTCAGCCCCAGCATTTT.